The 13 T cell receptor beta chains presented below share a single source sample, sequenced in a study of shared clonotypes between healthy human individuals. Assay: immunoSEQ multiplex PCR; the TCRdb copy retains only in-frame clones and omits some. The table lists approximately 340,000 clones, around 72% of them singletons. The sequenced material came from memory CD4+ T cells sorted from blood. The sample's subset: CD45RA-negative fraction. All receptors derive from a man aged 25-45 years in good health.

The rearrangement joins TRBV18 to TRBJ1-1, with a tentative D call TRBD1 (5 bases). Germline CDR1 reads KGHSH; CDR2 reads LQKENI. With 2 bases removed from V and 13 bases from J, the gap between germline ends came to 11 bases. This CDR3 has 11 residues. CDR3 nucleotides: TGTGCCAGCTCACCAGGGGATGACAGTTTCTTT. The encoded protein is CASSPGDDSFF.

This sequence joins TRBV19 and TRBJ2-5; D not resolved. The germline CDR1 and CDR2 sequences are LNHDA and SQIVND (reference sequence). The CDR3 is made up of 13 amino acids. V was shortened by 3 bases and J by 4 bases, with 9 bases between the two germline ends. The CDR3 DNA reads TGTGCCAGTAGTATTGCTCCGGGAGAGACCCAGTACTTC. This gives the protein CASSIAPGETQYF.

This clone was detected only a few times. The chain uses TRBV9 and TRBJ2-4; 7 bases match TRBD1. This CDR3 is built from 15 residues. Germline V gene data show CDR1 as SGDLS and CDR2 as YYNGEE. Trimming removed 0 bases from V and 7 bases from J; junction bases left unmatched: 7. The CDR3 bases are TGTGCCAGCAGCGTAGGGATAGACAGGGAGAACATTCAGTACTTC. Translation gives CASSVGIDRENIQYF. Drawing the rest from reference TRBV9 and TRBJ2-4, the complete variable domain is DSGVTQTPKHLITATGQRVTLRCSPRSGDLSVYWYQQSLDQGLQFLIQYYNGEERAKGNILERFSAQQFPDLHSELNLSSLELGDSALYFCASSVGIDRENIQYFGAGTRLSVL.

This clone was found a few times. This chain uses TRBV4-3 with TRBJ2-1, with 7 bases that match TRBD2. In germline, CDR1 is LGHNA, CDR2 YSLEER. CDR3 size: 17 residues. V trimming: 0 bases; J trimming: 0 bases; junction bases outside the gene matches: 5. DNA for the CDR3: TGCGCCAGCAGCCAAGAGGGGAGGACTAGCTCCTACAATGAGCAGTTCTTC. Residues: CASSQEGRTSSYNEQFF.

The chain is built from TRBV5-5 and TRBJ1-4; D gene uncertain. With 3 bases removed from V and 2 bases from J, the gap between germline ends came to 5 bases. This CDR3 region has 13 residues. The germline CDR1 and CDR2 sequences are SGHKS and YYEKEE (reference sequence). CDR3 DNA: TGTGCCAGCAGCTCCGTTACTAATGAAAAACTGTTTTTT. It encodes CASSSVTNEKLFF.

This clone was detected only once. Other DNA sequences in this specimen translate into the identical CDR3. This rearrangement joins TRBV5-4 to TRBJ2-7; D may be TRBD2 (7 bases). Per germline, CDR1 SGHNT and CDR2 YYREEE (reference sequence). The CDR3 extends over 16 amino acids. V lost 3 bases, J lost 0 bases, and 16 bases lay in between. The chain's CDR3 is CASSWGGRLGSYEQYF. Written as DNA, the CDR3 is TGTGCCAGCAGCTGGGGGGGGCGCCTGGGCTCCTACGAGCAGTACTTC.

The chain is built from TRBV27 and TRBJ2-6; TRBD1 agrees at 8 bases. The CDR3 totals 18 residues. CDR1 MNHEY and CDR2 SMNVEV come from the germline V gene (reference sequence). Trimming removed 4 bases from V and 1 base from J; junction bases left unmatched: 9. The CDR3 sequence is CASSSGGTGWSGANVLTF. The CDR3 DNA reads as TGTGCCAGCAGTTCCGGAGGGACAGGTTGGTCTGGGGCCAACGTCCTGACTTTC.

This chain joins TRBV28 and TRBJ2-7, with 9 positions matching TRBD2. V was clipped by 5 bases and J by 2 bases; unmatched bases: 4. The CDR3 is made up of 14 amino acids. Looked up from germline, CDR1 is MDHEN and CDR2 is SYDVKM. In nucleotides, the CDR3 is TGTGCCAGCAGTCTAGCGGGGCCCCCCTACGAGCAGTACTTC. Its translation is CASSLAGPPYEQYF. The variable domain in full, with the rest retrieved from reference TRBV28 and TRBJ2-7, is DVKVTQSSRYLVKRTGEKVFLECVQDMDHENMFWYRQDPGLGLRLIYFSYDVKMKEKGDIPEGYSVSREKKERFSLILESASTNQTSMYLCASSLAGPPYEQYFGPGTRLTVT.

The chain has TRBV7-6 and TRBJ2-3; D call uncertain. The germline gives CDR1 SGHVS, CDR2 FNYEAQ. Trimming shortened V by 5 bases and J by 3 bases, and 9 bases separated the two germline ends. The CDR3 consists of 13 residues. The CDR3 DNA reads TGTGCCAGCAGCGGCCGGCAGACAGATACGCAGTATTTT. Its translation: CASSGRQTDTQYF.

This clone was recorded at least ten times. The chain carries TRBV11-2 and TRBJ1-1; D possibly corresponds to TRBD1 (5 bases). The ends were cut back, 11 bases at V and 3 bases at J, with 16 bases in the middle. The length of the CDR3 is 13 residues. Germline V gives CDR1 SGHAT, CDR2 FQNNGV. In DNA form, the CDR3 reads TGTGCCCTGGGGGGGAGACAATACACTGAAGCTTTCTTT. Translating gives CALGGRQYTEAFF.

A few counts support this clone. This chain joins TRBV16 and TRBJ2-7, with D maybe TRBD2 (5 bases). From germline, CDR1 is KGHSY and CDR2 FQNENV. The V end was cut by 1 base, the J end by 5 bases, with 12 bases between. The CDR3 has 14 amino acids. CDR3 in amino acids: CASSQFEGAHEQYF. Here the CDR3 DNA reads TGTGCCAGCAGCCAATTCGAGGGTGCCCACGAGCAGTACTTC.

The rearrangement links TRBV5-4 to TRBJ2-1; D may be TRBD1 (5 bases). The germline V and J ends were trimmed by 4 bases and 0 bases, with 11 bases remaining between them. CDR1 is SGHNT, CDR2 YYREEE, per germline (reference sequence). The CDR3 is 15 amino acids. The CDR3 sequence is CASSLDKSSYNEQFF. As DNA, the CDR3 is TGTGCCAGCAGCCTGGACAAGAGCTCCTACAATGAGCAGTTCTTC.

The chain is built from TRBV28 and TRBJ1-2, with unresolved D. The CDR3 runs to 13 residues. Per germline, CDR1 MDHEN and CDR2 SYDVKM. V gave up 6 bases and J gave up 6 bases, with 14 bases separating them. CDR3 region: CASSPRRRNGYTF. The CDR3, as DNA: TGTGCCAGCAGCCCGAGACGGAGGAATGGCTACACCTTC.